Listed below are T cell receptor beta chains from one sample, sequenced in a study of T and B cells in COVID-19 patients. Using its own MiXCR run on the multiplex PCR reads, TCRdb lists one record per CDR3 protein. The data contain 18,000 or so distinct CDR3 sequences, roughly 32% of them singletons. Sequencing used blood. All receptors come from a human donor with active COVID-19. The CDR3 runs from the conserved cysteine through the conserved F or W. A D gene is named only where the DNA matches it firmly. Expanded clones get a size class; other rows say once, few or many, or leave the size out.

J,V,size,D,DNA,CDR3
TRBJ1-2,TRBV7-2,once,.,TGTGCCAGCAGCTTATCCGCAGACAACTATGGCTACACCTTC,CASSLSADNYGYTF
TRBJ2-5,TRBV6-2/TRBV6-3,.,TRBD2,TGTGCCAGCTACCAACCGGGGGGGAAGACCCAGTACTTC,CASYQPGGKTQYF
TRBJ1-6,TRBV14,.,.,TGTGCCAGCAGCCACAGGGTCGATTCACCCCTCCACTTT,CASSHRVDSPLHF
TRBJ2-3,TRBV27,few,TRBD1,TGTGCCAGCAGCCCCGGGACAGGGGGCTTAGATACGCAGTATTTT,CASSPGTGGLDTQYF
TRBJ1-2,TRBV29-1,medium-sized,.,TGCAGCGTGAGAGGGGATGGCTACACCTTC,CSVRGDGYTF
TRBJ1-4,TRBV7-9,.,.,TGTGCCAGCAGCCCTACAATCAATAGTATGTTTTTT,CASSPTINSMFF
TRBJ2-3,TRBV10-3,few,.,TGTGCCATCAGTGAAGGGGCCACAGGGTCGCCAGATACGCAGTATTTT,CAISEGATGSPDTQYF
TRBJ1-2,TRBV12-3/TRBV12-4,.,.,TGTGCCAGCAGCCCAACAAGCGGGGGGAACTATGGCTACACCTTC,CASSPTSGGNYGYTF
TRBJ1-6,TRBV6-6,few,.,TGTGCCAGCAGCAAAGGGGCTTCCCTCCACTTT,CASSKGASLHF
TRBJ1-4,TRBV12-1,once,.,TGTGCCAGCAGCCCATCGGATCCGACAGGGGAAACTCAACTAGGTGAAAAACTGTTTTTT,CASSPSDPTGETQLGEKLFF
TRBJ1-1,TRBV29-1,medium-sized,TRBD1,TGCAGCGTTGCGGACAGGACGAACACTGAAGCTTTCTTT,CSVADRTNTEAFF
TRBJ2-1,TRBV5-1,.,TRBD2,TGCGCCAGCAGCCCTGAATTAGCGGGGGGGCGCAATGAGCAGTTCTTC,CASSPELAGGRNEQFF
TRBJ1-2,TRBV18,.,TRBD1,TGTGCCAGCTCACCACCCACAGGGGTCCTCTATGGCTACACCTTC,CASSPPTGVLYGYTF
TRBJ2-3,TRBV5-6,.,TRBD1,TGTGCCAGCAGCGTGACAGGGATTTATACGCAGTATTTT,CASSVTGIYTQYF
TRBJ2-7,TRBV27,few,.,TGTGCCAGCAGTTTCAGGGACGGTTACGAGCAGTACTTC,CASSFRDGYEQYF
TRBJ2-1,TRBV12-3/TRBV12-4,few,.,TGTGCCAGCACCTTGGGGGCTTCCCGGGCGTATGAGCAGTTCTTC,CASTLGASRAYEQFF
TRBJ1-4,TRBV6-2/TRBV6-3,.,.,TGTGCCAGCGGTCTCCCACCAGGGCAGAATGAAAAACTGTTTTTT,CASGLPPGQNEKLFF
TRBJ1-5,TRBV12-3/TRBV12-4,.,.,TGTGCTAGCAGTCCCAGGGCTAGCAATCAGCCCCAGCATTTT,CASSPRASNQPQHF
TRBJ2-5,TRBV7-2,.,.,TGTGCCAGCAGCTTAATGGGGCCCCAAGAGACCCAGTACTTC,CASSLMGPQETQYF
TRBJ2-5,TRBV29-1,.,.,TGCAGCGTTGAAGGGTACGCCGGGAGCACCGGGGAGACCCAGTACTTC,CSVEGYAGSTGETQYF
TRBJ2-5,TRBV19,many,.,TGTGCCAGTAGTATCTCCCACCAAGAGACCCAGTACTTC,CASSISHQETQYF
TRBJ2-5,TRBV5-1,.,TRBD2,TGCGCCAGCAGCTTGGACGTTTCGGGGGGGCGAAAGACCCAGTACTTC,CASSLDVSGGRKTQYF
TRBJ1-2,TRBV5-5,few,.,TGTGCCAGCAGCTCCGGGGGCCGCTCTGGCTATGGCTACACCTTC,CASSSGGRSGYGYTF
TRBJ1-1,TRBV5-5,few,.,TGTGCCAGCAGCTTTCTGGAGGCTATGAACACTGAAGCTTTCTTT,CASSFLEAMNTEAFF
TRBJ2-3,TRBV18,.,.,TGTGCCAGCTCAGGATTAGGGGGTACGCAGTATTTT,CASSGLGGTQYF
TRBJ1-1,TRBV12-3/TRBV12-4,.,TRBD1,TGTGCCAGCAGAGACGACAGGGGACTGCGGAACACTGAAGCTTTCTTT,CASRDDRGLRNTEAFF
TRBJ2-2,TRBV19,medium-sized,.,TGTGCCAGTAGTATACGTGGCGGGGAGCTGTTTTTT,CASSIRGGELFF
TRBJ2-1,TRBV6-2/TRBV6-3,.,TRBD1,TGTGCCAGCAGTTACACCCTCGGGCAGGGGGCCAACAATGAGCAGTTCTTC,CASSYTLGQGANNEQFF
TRBJ1-2,TRBV4-1,.,TRBD1,TGCGCCAGCATGTGGGGGCCGGGACAGCCGCCTGTGGGCTACACCTTC,CASMWGPGQPPVGYTF
TRBJ2-5,TRBV19,medium-sized,TRBD1,TGTGCCAGTAGTATAAGTGGACAGGGGGCGCATGAGACCCAGTACTTC,CASSISGQGAHETQYF
TRBJ2-2,TRBV20-1,.,.,TGCAGTGCTAGGGCCAGGGAAAGCACCGGGGAGCTGTTTTTT,CSARARESTGELFF
TRBJ1-1,TRBV10-3,.,TRBD1,TGTGCCGGCCGGACAGGGGGGGCTTGGAACACTGAAGCTTTCTTT,CAGRTGGAWNTEAFF
TRBJ2-3,TRBV6-5,.,.,TGTGCCAGCAGTTACTCGAGAGGAAGGCCCGGCACAGATACGCAGTATTTT,CASSYSRGRPGTDTQYF
TRBJ2-3,TRBV6-2/TRBV6-3,.,TRBD2,TGTGCCAGCAGTTACTCGGGACTAGCGGGGGCTCGCACAGATACGCAGTATTTT,CASSYSGLAGARTDTQYF
TRBJ1-1,TRBV19,many,.,TGTGCCAGTACCCTGTCAAGGGGCTGGGACACTGAAGCTTTCTTT,CASTLSRGWDTEAFF
TRBJ2-5,TRBV12-3/TRBV12-4,.,TRBD2,TGTGCCAGCAGCTTAGCGGGCGGAACACCAGAGACCCAGTACTTC,CASSLAGGTPETQYF
TRBJ2-1,TRBV6-2/TRBV6-3,.,.,TGTGCCAGCAGTTACTCTTACGCAGGGGACGGGGATGAGCAGTTCTTC,CASSYSYAGDGDEQFF
TRBJ2-7,TRBV19,medium-sized,.,TGTGCCAGTAGTGTCCAGGGACTCTACGAGCAGTACTTC,CASSVQGLYEQYF
TRBJ2-2,TRBV15,few,TRBD2,TGTGCCACCAGCAGACTGACTAGCGGGTCAACCGGGGAGCTGTTTTTT,CATSRLTSGSTGELFF
TRBJ1-2,TRBV20-1,.,.,TGCAGTGCTACCTGGGGGGAAGGGGATGGCTACACCTTC,CSATWGEGDGYTF
TRBJ2-1,TRBV7-9,.,.,TGTGCCAGCAGCTTGGCGGTTCGTGGTGAGCAGTTCTTC,CASSLAVRGEQFF
TRBJ1-2,TRBV12-3/TRBV12-4,.,.,TGTGCCAGCAGTTTTTTAGGGTATTATGGCTACACCTTC,CASSFLGYYGYTF
TRBJ1-2,TRBV19,.,.,TGTGCCAGTAGTATCGGGAGAGCCCACGGCTACACCTTC,CASSIGRAHGYTF
TRBJ1-3,TRBV5-5,.,.,TGTGCCAGCAGCCCGGACCCCGGGAACCTCTTCTCTGGAAACACCATATATTTT,CASSPDPGNLFSGNTIYF
TRBJ1-5,TRBV6-5,.,.,TGTGCCAGCAGTTCCCCGGGTCAGCCCCAGCATTTT,CASSSPGQPQHF
TRBJ1-4,TRBV27,few,TRBD1,TGTGCCAGCAGTTCCCTCAGGGGGCGCTGGGAAAAACTGTTTTTT,CASSSLRGRWEKLFF
TRBJ1-1,TRBV5-5,.,.,TGTGCCAGCAGCTTCGGGTTAAAAGGGTTGAACACTGAAGCTTTCTTT,CASSFGLKGLNTEAFF
TRBJ1-2,TRBV6-1,few,.,TGTGCCAGCAACGGGGGGGGTCCCAACTATGGCTACACCTTC,CASNGGGPNYGYTF
TRBJ1-1,TRBV6-1,few,TRBD1,TGTGCCAGCAGTGAGACAGGGGCGGTCGTCACTGAAGCTTTCTTT,CASSETGAVVTEAFF
TRBJ1-2,TRBV19,.,TRBD1,TGTGCCAGTACCCGACAGGGCACAGACGGTGGCTACACCTTC,CASTRQGTDGGYTF
TRBJ2-1,TRBV18,.,TRBD2,TGTGCCAGCTCACCACAGTTAGCGGGGGGGCTCTACAATGAGCAGTTCTTC,CASSPQLAGGLYNEQFF
TRBJ2-3,TRBV5-1,.,.,TGTGCCAGAAGCTTGGCTCGACTTTCGCGGGACCGCACAGATACGCAGTATTTT,CARSLARLSRDRTDTQYF
TRBJ2-5,TRBV10-1,.,.,TGCGCCAGCAGCCCCGGGACCCGAGAGACCCAGTACTTC,CASSPGTRETQYF
TRBJ1-1,TRBV5-5,few,TRBD1,TGTGCCAGCAGAACCGGGACAGGGGGCATAGTTCAGACTGAAGCTTTCTTT,CASRTGTGGIVQTEAFF
TRBJ2-1,TRBV12-5,.,.,TGTGCTAGTGGTTTGTCCCTCAATGAGCAGTTCTTC,CASGLSLNEQFF
TRBJ2-5,TRBV5-6,few,.,TGTGCCAGCATGGGAGAGTACCGGGAGACCCAGTACTTC,CASMGEYRETQYF
TRBJ2-3,TRBV6-4,.,.,TGTGCCAGCAGCACAGGGTTCACAGATACGCAGTATTTT,CASSTGFTDTQYF
TRBJ1-1,TRBV20-1,.,.,TGCAGTGCTAGAGATAGACTTTTGGGTGGGGACACTGAAGCTTTCTTT,CSARDRLLGGDTEAFF
TRBJ2-1,TRBV27,medium-sized,.,TGTGCCAGCAGACTAAGCTCCTACAATGAGCAGTTCTTC,CASRLSSYNEQFF